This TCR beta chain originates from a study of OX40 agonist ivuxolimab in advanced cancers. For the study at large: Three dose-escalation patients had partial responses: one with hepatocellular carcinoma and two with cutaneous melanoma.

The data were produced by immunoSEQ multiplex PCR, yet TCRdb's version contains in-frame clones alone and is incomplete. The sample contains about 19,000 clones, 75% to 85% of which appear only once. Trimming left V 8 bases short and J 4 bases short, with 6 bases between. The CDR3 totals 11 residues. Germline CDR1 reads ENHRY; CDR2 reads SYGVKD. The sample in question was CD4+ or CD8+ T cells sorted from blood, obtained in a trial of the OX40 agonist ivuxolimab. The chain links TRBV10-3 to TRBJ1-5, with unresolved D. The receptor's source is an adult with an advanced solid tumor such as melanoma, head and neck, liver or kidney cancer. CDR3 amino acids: CAIGENQPQHF. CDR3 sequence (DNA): TGTGCCATCGGCGAGAATCAGCCCCAGCATTTT.